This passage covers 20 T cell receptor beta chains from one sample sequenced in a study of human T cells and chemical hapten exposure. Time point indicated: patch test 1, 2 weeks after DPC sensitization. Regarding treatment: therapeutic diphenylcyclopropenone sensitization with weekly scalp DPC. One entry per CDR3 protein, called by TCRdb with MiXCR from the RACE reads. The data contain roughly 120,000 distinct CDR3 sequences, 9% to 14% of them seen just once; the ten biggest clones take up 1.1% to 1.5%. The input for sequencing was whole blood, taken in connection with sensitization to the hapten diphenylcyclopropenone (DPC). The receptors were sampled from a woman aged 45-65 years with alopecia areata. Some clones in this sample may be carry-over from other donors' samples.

As DNA, the CDR3 is TGTGCCAGCAGCATTCCGGGACATGACTACGAGCAGTACTTC. The encoded protein is CASSIPGHDYEQYF. V usage is TRBV9 and J usage is TRBJ2-7; D might be TRBD1 (6 bases). V lost 4 bases and J lost 3, with 14 bases in between. The CDR3 has 14 residues. Germline V gives CDR1 SGDLS, CDR2 YYNGEE.

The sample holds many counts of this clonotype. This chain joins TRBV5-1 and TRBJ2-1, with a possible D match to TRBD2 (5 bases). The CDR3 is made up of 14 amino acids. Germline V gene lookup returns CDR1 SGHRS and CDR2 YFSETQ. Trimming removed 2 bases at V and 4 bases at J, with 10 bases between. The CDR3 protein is CASSLGGPYNEQFF. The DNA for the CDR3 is TGCGCCAGCAGCTTAGGAGGCCCTTACAATGAGCAGTTCTTC.

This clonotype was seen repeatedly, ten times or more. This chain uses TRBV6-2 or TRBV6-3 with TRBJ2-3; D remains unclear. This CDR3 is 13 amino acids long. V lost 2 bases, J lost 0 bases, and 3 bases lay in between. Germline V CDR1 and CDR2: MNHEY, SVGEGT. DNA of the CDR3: TGTGCCAGCAGTTACGATAGCACAGATACGCAGTATTTT. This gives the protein CASSYDSTDTQYF.

CDR3 in DNA: TGTGCCAGCAGTTACTCGATCCAGGGCTATTTATCACCCCTCCACTTT. Protein sequence: CASSYSIQGYLSPLHF. V gene TRBV6-5 combines with J gene TRBJ1-6, with D perhaps matching TRBD1 (5 bases). V was shortened by 0 bases and J by 10 bases, with 16 bases between the two germline ends. This CDR3 is built from 16 residues. CDR1 and CDR2 (germline): MNHEY, SVGAGI.

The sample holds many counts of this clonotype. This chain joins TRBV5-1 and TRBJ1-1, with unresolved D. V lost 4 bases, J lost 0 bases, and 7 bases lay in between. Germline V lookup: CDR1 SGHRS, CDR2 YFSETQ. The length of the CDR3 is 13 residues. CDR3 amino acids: CASSQNVNTEAFF. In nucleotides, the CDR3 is TGCGCCAGCAGCCAGAACGTGAACACTGAAGCTTTCTTT.

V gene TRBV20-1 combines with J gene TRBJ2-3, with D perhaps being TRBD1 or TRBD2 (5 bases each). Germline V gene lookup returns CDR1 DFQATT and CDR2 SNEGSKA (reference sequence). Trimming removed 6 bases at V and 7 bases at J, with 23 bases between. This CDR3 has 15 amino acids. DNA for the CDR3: TGCAGTGCCCGACCCGGGACCAGCAGGATGAATACGCAGTATTTT. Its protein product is CSARPGTSRMNTQYF.

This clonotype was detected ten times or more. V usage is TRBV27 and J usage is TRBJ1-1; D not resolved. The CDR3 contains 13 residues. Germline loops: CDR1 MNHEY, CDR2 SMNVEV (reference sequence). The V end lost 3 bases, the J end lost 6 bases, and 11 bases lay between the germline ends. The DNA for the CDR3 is TGTGCCAGCAGTTTGACCGGGAGACCTGAAGCTTTCTTT. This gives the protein CASSLTGRPEAFF.

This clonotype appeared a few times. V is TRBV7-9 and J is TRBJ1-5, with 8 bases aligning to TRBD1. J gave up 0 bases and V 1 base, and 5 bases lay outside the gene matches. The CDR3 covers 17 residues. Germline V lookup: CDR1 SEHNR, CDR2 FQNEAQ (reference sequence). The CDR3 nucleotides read TGTGCCAGCAGCTTAGGTTGGACAGGGAATAGCAATCAGCCCCAGCATTTT. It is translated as CASSLGWTGNSNQPQHF.

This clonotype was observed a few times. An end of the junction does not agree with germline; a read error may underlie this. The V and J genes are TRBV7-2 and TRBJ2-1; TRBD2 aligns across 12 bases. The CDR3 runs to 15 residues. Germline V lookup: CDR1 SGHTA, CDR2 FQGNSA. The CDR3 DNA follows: TGTGCCAGCAGCCTAGCGGGGGGGCCCTACAATGAGCAGTTCTTC. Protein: CASSLAGGPYNEQFF.

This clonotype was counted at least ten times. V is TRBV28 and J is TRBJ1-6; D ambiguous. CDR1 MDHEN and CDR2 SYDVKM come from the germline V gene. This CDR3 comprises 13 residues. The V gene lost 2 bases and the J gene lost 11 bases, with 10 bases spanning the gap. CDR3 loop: CASSLQGITPLHF. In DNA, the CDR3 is TGTGCCAGCAGTTTACAAGGGATAACACCCCTCCACTTT.

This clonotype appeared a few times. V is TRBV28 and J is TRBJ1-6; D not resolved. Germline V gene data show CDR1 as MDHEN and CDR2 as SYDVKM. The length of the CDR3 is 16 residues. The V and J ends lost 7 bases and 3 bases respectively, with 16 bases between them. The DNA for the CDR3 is TGTGCCAGCACCTCACCCGGCGGTTTCTATAATTCACCCCTCCACTTT. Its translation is CASTSPGGFYNSPLHF.

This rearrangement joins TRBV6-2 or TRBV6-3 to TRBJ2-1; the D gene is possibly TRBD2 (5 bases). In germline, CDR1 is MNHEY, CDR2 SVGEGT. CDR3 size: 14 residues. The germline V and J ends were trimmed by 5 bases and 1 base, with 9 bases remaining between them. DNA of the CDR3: TGTGCCAGCAGTGAGCGGTTGTCCTACAATGAGCAGTTCTTC. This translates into CASSERLSYNEQFF.

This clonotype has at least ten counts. Here the CDR3 DNA reads TGTGCCAGCAGCCAAGACGGTACGGGACCCTACAATGAGCAGTTCTTC. This translates into CASSQDGTGPYNEQFF. The V gene is TRBV3-1, the J gene TRBJ2-1; D could derive from TRBD1 or TRBD2 (5 bases each). Germline loops: CDR1 LGHDT, CDR2 YNNKEL (reference sequence). The CDR3 is made up of 16 amino acids. The V gene lost 0 bases and the J gene lost 2 bases, with 11 bases spanning the gap.

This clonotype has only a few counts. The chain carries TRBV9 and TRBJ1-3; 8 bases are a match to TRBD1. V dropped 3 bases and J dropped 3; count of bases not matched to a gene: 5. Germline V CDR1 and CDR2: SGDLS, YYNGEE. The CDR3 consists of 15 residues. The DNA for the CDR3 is TGTGCCAGCAGCGGGCAGGGGGCGTATGGAAACACCATATATTTT. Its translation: CASSGQGAYGNTIYF.

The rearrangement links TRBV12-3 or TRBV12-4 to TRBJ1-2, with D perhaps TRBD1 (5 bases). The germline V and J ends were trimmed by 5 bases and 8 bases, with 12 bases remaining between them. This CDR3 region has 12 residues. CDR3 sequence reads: CASSGGMGGYTF. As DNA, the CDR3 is TGTGCCAGCAGTGGGGGTATGGGCGGCTACACCTTC.

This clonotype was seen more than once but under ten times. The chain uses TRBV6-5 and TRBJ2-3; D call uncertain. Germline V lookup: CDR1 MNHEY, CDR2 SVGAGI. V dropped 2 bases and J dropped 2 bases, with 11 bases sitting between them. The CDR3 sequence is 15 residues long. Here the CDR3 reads CASSYGGRLTDTQYF. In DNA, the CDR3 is TGTGCCAGCAGTTACGGCGGCAGGCTCACAGATACGCAGTATTTT.

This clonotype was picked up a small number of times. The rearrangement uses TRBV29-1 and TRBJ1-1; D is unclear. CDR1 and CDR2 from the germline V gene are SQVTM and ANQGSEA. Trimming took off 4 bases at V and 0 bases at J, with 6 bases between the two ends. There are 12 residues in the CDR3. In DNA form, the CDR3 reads TGCAGCGTTGTAAGCCTGAACACTGAAGCTTTCTTT. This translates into CSVVSLNTEAFF.

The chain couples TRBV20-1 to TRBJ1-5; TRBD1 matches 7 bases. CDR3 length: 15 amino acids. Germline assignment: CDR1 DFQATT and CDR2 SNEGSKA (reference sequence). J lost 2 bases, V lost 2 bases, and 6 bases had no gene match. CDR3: CSARLQGPRNQPQHF. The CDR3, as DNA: TGCAGTGCTAGACTACAGGGGCCTCGCAATCAGCCCCAGCATTTT.

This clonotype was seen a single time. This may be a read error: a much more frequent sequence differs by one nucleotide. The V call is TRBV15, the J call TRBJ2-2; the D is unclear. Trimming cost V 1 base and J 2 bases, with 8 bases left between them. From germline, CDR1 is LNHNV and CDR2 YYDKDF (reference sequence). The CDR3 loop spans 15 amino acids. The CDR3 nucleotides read TGTGCCACCAGCAGAGGCATGAGTAACACCGGGGAGCTGTTTTTT. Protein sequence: CATSRGMSNTGELFF. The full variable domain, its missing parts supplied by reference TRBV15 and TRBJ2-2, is DAMVIQNPRYQVTQFGKPVTLSCSQTLNHNVMYWYQQKSSQAPKLLFHYYDKDFNNEADTPDNFQSRRPNTSFCFLDIRSPGLGDTAMYLCATSRGMSNTGELFFGEGSRLTVL.

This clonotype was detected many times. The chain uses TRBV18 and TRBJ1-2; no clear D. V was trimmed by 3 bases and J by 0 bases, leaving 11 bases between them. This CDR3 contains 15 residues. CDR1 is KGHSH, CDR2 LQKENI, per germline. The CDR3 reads CASSPGGNPNYGYTF. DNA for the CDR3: TGTGCCAGCTCACCGGGCGGGAATCCTAACTATGGCTACACCTTC.